These 25 T cell receptor beta chains were sequenced from one sample in a study of graft-versus-host responses after intestinal transplantation. Generated by immunoSEQ multiplex PCR, the TCRdb table keeps only in-frame clones and is missing some. The table shows fewer than 25,000 clones, with around 40% occurring only once. The source material was alloreactive CD4+ T cells from a mixed lymphocyte reaction culture, sampled before transplantation. Regarding subset: CFSE-low proliferating T cells sorted from roughly 6-day pre-transplant mixed lymphocyte reaction (GvH or HvG direction). The receptors here all came from a human patient who was an organ donor for intestinal transplantation.

This clone came up a few times. This chain connects TRBV5-1 to TRBJ2-1, with D uncertain. V lost 4 bases and J 3 bases, leaving 8 bases between the germline ends. Germline V gene sequence: CDR1 SGHRS, CDR2 YFSETQ. The CDR3 extends over 13 amino acids. This CDR3 reads CASSIDSYNEQFF. The DNA for the CDR3 is TGCGCCAGCAGCATCGATAGCTACAATGAGCAGTTCTTC.

The chain uses TRBV9 and TRBJ2-5; 11 bases fit TRBD1. The V and J ends lost 0 bases and 1 base, in that order; junction bases with no gene match: 2. The CDR3 has 16 residues. Germline-derived CDR1 and CDR2 are SGDLS and YYNGEE. CDR3: CASSVVGTGGQETQYF. In nucleotides, the CDR3 is TGTGCCAGCAGCGTAGTAGGGACAGGGGGCCAAGAGACCCAGTACTTC.

The rearrangement joins TRBV18 to TRBJ2-2; 8 bases are a match to TRBD2. Germline values: CDR1 KGHSH, CDR2 LQKENI. The CDR3 is made up of 13 amino acids. Trimming at V came to 8 bases and at J to 4 bases, leaving 3 bases not matched to a gene. The CDR3 sequence: CASGLAFTGELFF. In DNA form, the CDR3 reads TGTGCCAGCGGACTAGCCTTCACCGGGGAGCTGTTTTTT.

This sequence joins TRBV11-3 and TRBJ2-5; no clear D gene. This CDR3 region has 14 residues. Germline CDR1 reads SGHNT; CDR2 reads YENEEA. V lost 6 bases, J lost 1 base, and 12 bases lay in between. The CDR3 reads CASRSRAAQETQYF. CDR3 DNA: TGTGCCAGCAGATCTCGGGCTGCCCAAGAGACCCAGTACTTC.

The V call is TRBV6-1, the J call TRBJ2-3; TRBD2 matches at 7 bases. Germline V gene data show CDR1 as MNHNS and CDR2 as SASEGT. Losses at the gene ends were 6 bases for V and 6 bases for J; bases not matched to a gene: 12. This CDR3 has 15 residues. In DNA, the CDR3 is TGTGCCAGCAGCTTCCGCGCGGGAGCAGGGGATACGCAGTATTTT. Its protein product is CASSFRAGAGDTQYF.

This clone occurred a few times. This chain links TRBV4-3 with TRBJ2-3; 7 bases are a match to TRBD2. CDR1 and CDR2 (germline): LGHNA, YSLEER. CDR3 length equals 15 residues. Trimming at V came to 4 bases and at J to 3 bases, leaving 7 bases not matched to a gene. The CDR3 spells CASSRREDPTDTQYF. In DNA, the CDR3 is TGCGCCAGCAGCCGACGGGAGGACCCAACAGATACGCAGTATTTT.

This clone is labeled medium-sized. The chain couples TRBV19 to TRBJ2-4, with D possibly matching TRBD1 (8 bases). The CDR3 extends over 15 amino acids. With 5 bases removed from V and 2 bases from J, the gap between germline ends came to 13 bases. CDR1 LNHDA and CDR2 SQIVND come from the germline V gene (reference sequence). CDR3 protein: CASSAQGGTKNIQYF. For the CDR3, the DNA is TGTGCCAGTAGTGCACAGGGGGGGACCAAAAACATTCAGTACTTC.

The rearrangement joins TRBV25-1 to TRBJ2-1; 9 nucleotides agree with TRBD2. The CDR3 has 13 amino acids. Looked up from germline, CDR1 is MGHDK and CDR2 is SYGVNS. With V trimmed by 2 bases and J by 12 bases, 5 bases remained unmatched. This chain's CDR3 is CASSERRAGGQFF. The CDR3 DNA follows: TGTGCCAGCAGTGAAAGGAGAGCGGGAGGGCAGTTCTTC.

The V call is TRBV19, the J call TRBJ1-2, with D possibly being TRBD1 (5 bases). The CDR3 sequence is 15 residues long. V was pared by 4 bases and J by 6 bases, with 18 bases between. Germline CDR1 LNHDA, CDR2 SQIVND (reference sequence). The CDR3 sequence: CASSRGPRQGHGYTF. CDR3 DNA sequence: TGTGCCAGTAGTAGAGGCCCGCGGCAGGGCCATGGCTACACCTTC.

This clone was counted a single time. The chain has TRBV29-1 and TRBJ2-7; 12 nucleotides agree with TRBD2. Germline CDR1 SQVTM, CDR2 ANQGSEA. The CDR3 is 15 amino acids. The trim removed 4 bases at V and 5 bases at J, leaving 9 bases unmatched. CDR3 sequence (DNA): TGCAGCGTTGGACTAGCGGGAGCTTTGAGGAACGAGCAGTACTTC. Protein product: CSVGLAGALRNEQYF.

The rearrangement uses TRBV6-5 and TRBJ1-4, with D possibly matching TRBD1 (5 bases). The CDR3 runs to 14 residues. Germline CDR1 and CDR2: MNHEY and SVGAGI. V was clipped by 2 bases and J by 8 bases, with 12 bases between them. CDR3 residues: CASSYTAGWEKLFF. DNA of the CDR3: TGTGCCAGCAGTTACACGGCAGGGTGGGAAAAACTGTTTTTT.

The chain recombines TRBV13 with TRBJ2-3; unclear D gene. V was shortened by 5 bases and J by 0 bases, with 9 bases between the two germline ends. Germline V gene data show CDR1 as PRHDT and CDR2 as FYEKMQ (reference sequence). The CDR3 runs to 14 residues. The DNA of the CDR3 is TGTGCCAGCAGCAGGCCTCATAGCACAGATACGCAGTATTTT. Residues: CASSRPHSTDTQYF.

V and J are TRBV10-3 and TRBJ2-7; D remains unclear. The CDR3 extends over 12 amino acids. Germline CDR1 and CDR2: ENHRY and SYGVKD. V lost 5 bases and J 5 bases, leaving 10 bases between the germline ends. The CDR3 is CAISLLGNEQYF. The CDR3 DNA follows: TGTGCCATCAGTCTCCTAGGGAACGAGCAGTACTTC.

This clone was detected only a few times. For the CDR3, the DNA is TGTGCCAGCAGGGTAGCGGGAGGGAGCGAGACCCAGTACTTC. Translation gives CASRVAGGSETQYF. The chain uses TRBV6-1 and TRBJ2-5; TRBD2 matches at 11 bases. The CDR3 is 14 amino acids. The germline V gene encodes CDR1 MNHNS and CDR2 SASEGT. V gave up 6 bases and J gave up 5 bases; unmatched junction bases: 5.

In its sample, this clone was seen a few times. The gene calls are TRBV18 and TRBJ2-7; TRBD1 matches 10 bases. Trimming took 2 bases from V and 2 from J; bases not matched to a gene: 3. Germline CDR1 reads KGHSH; CDR2 reads LQKENI. This CDR3 is built from 15 residues. As DNA, the CDR3 is TGTGCCAGCTCACCAGGACAGGGGGTGACCTACGAGCAGTACTTC. Amino acid sequence: CASSPGQGVTYEQYF.

The rearrangement joins TRBV10-3 to TRBJ2-3; D perhaps matches TRBD1 (5 bases). The CDR3 has 13 residues. CDR1 ENHRY and CDR2 SYGVKD come from the germline V gene. Trimming took 10 bases from V and 1 from J, leaving 12 bases between them. CDR3 amino acids: CASRVVGTDTQYF. For the CDR3, the DNA is TGTGCCAGCAGGGTAGTCGGCACAGATACGCAGTATTTT.

The chain uses TRBV5-1 and TRBJ1-2, with D maybe TRBD1 (6 bases). Germline V gives CDR1 SGHRS, CDR2 YFSETQ. Trimming stripped 3 bases from V and 8 bases from J, with 20 bases between. The CDR3 covers 15 residues. The CDR3 DNA sequence: TGCGCCAGCAGCTCGTTGTACGGGACACCGTACGGCTACACCTTC. It specifies CASSSLYGTPYGYTF.

The chain recombines TRBV4-3 with TRBJ1-2, with D tentatively TRBD1 (5 bases). V was shortened by 4 bases and J by 4 bases, with 13 bases between the two germline ends. The CDR3 runs to 14 residues. Germline V gene data show CDR1 as LGHNA and CDR2 as YSLEER. CDR3 sequence: CASSPSWGPYGYTF. As DNA, the CDR3 is TGCGCCAGCAGCCCATCCTGGGGCCCCTATGGCTACACCTTC.

This clone was counted only a few times. The CDR3 DNA is TGTGCCAGCAGGCTACTCTCCAGCTCTGGAAACACCATATATTTT. Translation: CASRLLSSSGNTIYF. The genes are TRBV2 and TRBJ1-3, with D hard to call. Deletions cut 6 bases from V and 0 bases from J, with 12 bases between. The germline gives CDR1 SNHLY, CDR2 FYNNEI. The CDR3 is 15 residues long.

This clone was seen a handful of times. The chain is built from TRBV7-2 and TRBJ1-3; no clear D. V was clipped by 3 bases and J by 1 base, with 1 base between them. The germline CDR1 and CDR2 sequences are SGHTA and FQGNSA. There are 12 residues in the CDR3. CDR3 in DNA: TGTGCCAGCAGCTTTTCTGGAAACACCATATATTTT. Translated, it gives CASSFSGNTIYF.

This clone was detected only a few times. The rearrangement uses TRBV5-4 and TRBJ2-5; D unresolved. Trimming removed 4 bases from V and 5 bases from J, with 9 bases in between. Germline values: CDR1 SGHNT, CDR2 YYREEE (reference sequence). The CDR3 is made up of 12 amino acids. The DNA of the CDR3 is TGTGCCAGCAGCCAAGATAGGGAGACCCAGTACTTC. It encodes CASSQDRETQYF. Full variable domain (outside the CDR3, taken from reference TRBV5-4 and TRBJ2-5): ETGVTQSPTHLIKTRGQQVTLRCSSQSGHNTVSWYQQALGQGPQFIFQYYREEENGRGNFPPRFSGLQFPNYSSELNVNALELDDSALYLCASSQDRETQYFGPGTRLLVL.

This clone turned up a few times. The chain combines TRBV30 with TRBJ2-3; D gene uncertain. The CDR3 runs 13 residues. Trimming stripped 0 bases from V and 2 bases from J, with 6 bases between. The germline V gene has CDR1 GTSNPN and CDR2 SVGIG (reference sequence). The CDR3, as DNA: TGTGCCTGGAGTGTAAGTAACACAGATACGCAGTATTTT. It encodes CAWSVSNTDTQYF.

This clone has only a few counts. This chain joins TRBV6-5 and TRBJ2-4, with no clear D. Trimming shortened V by 5 bases and J by 8 bases, and 10 bases separated the two germline ends. The CDR3 runs to 12 residues. Germline CDR1 MNHEY, CDR2 SVGAGI. The CDR3 here is CASSPQVDIQYF. DNA for the CDR3: TGTGCCAGCAGTCCTCAGGTAGACATTCAGTACTTC.

This clone was picked up a small number of times. V is TRBV5-4 and J is TRBJ1-1; D not resolved. Germline V lookup: CDR1 SGHNT, CDR2 YYREEE (reference sequence). V was trimmed by 1 base and J by 6 bases, leaving 7 bases between them. The CDR3 is 12 amino acids. The CDR3 region is CASSLYTAEAFF. Written as DNA, the CDR3 is TGTGCCAGCAGCTTGTATACCGCTGAAGCTTTCTTT.

This clone was seen a single time. The chain joins TRBV5-6 to TRBJ1-2; D not resolved. Germline V gene lookup returns CDR1 SGHDT and CDR2 YYEEEE. Trimming removed 1 base from V and 4 bases from J, with 11 bases in between. This CDR3 is built from 14 residues. The CDR3 spells CASSLFPAFYGYTF. CDR3 DNA sequence: TGTGCCAGCAGCTTGTTCCCGGCATTCTATGGCTACACCTTC.